Below are 12 T cell receptor beta chains sequenced from a single sample in a study of T cell responses to AZD1222 COVID-19 vaccine. Generated by immunoSEQ multiplex PCR, the TCRdb table keeps only in-frame clones and is missing some. The sample carries about 160,000 clones, around 90% recorded once. Sequenced here: peripheral blood, sampled on day 0 of AZD1222 vaccination. The source of these receptors is an adult in good health.

The chain has TRBV5-1 and TRBJ2-7, with 11 nucleotides matching TRBD2. The CDR3 is 15 amino acids. J was trimmed by 3 bases and V by 3 bases; bases with no gene match: 5. CDR1 SGHRS and CDR2 YFSETQ come from the germline V gene. Here the CDR3 reads CASSSGLAGNYEQYF. CDR3 bases: TGCGCCAGCAGCTCTGGACTAGCGGGTAACTACGAGCAGTACTTC.

The chain links TRBV5-6 to TRBJ2-7; no firm D call. V dropped 4 bases and J dropped 11 bases, with 28 bases sitting between them. The V gene's germline CDR1 is SGHDT and CDR2 YYEEEE. The CDR3 extends over 16 amino acids. The CDR3 is CASSPDGPDDTPTEYF. CDR3 sequence (DNA): TGTGCCAGCAGCCCCGACGGACCAGACGATACTCCTACGGAGTACTTC.

This clone was seen a handful of times. The chain employs TRBV15 and TRBJ2-1, with D possibly being TRBD2 (5 bases). V lost 1 base and J 10 bases, leaving 20 bases between the germline ends. The CDR3 runs 16 residues. Germline V CDR1 and CDR2: LNHNV, YYDKDF (reference sequence). The CDR3: CATSRGGGSGAREQFF. CDR3 DNA: TGTGCCACCAGCAGAGGAGGAGGAAGTGGAGCTAGGGAGCAGTTCTTC. Using reference TRBV15 and TRBJ2-1 for the parts outside the CDR3, the full variable domain is DAMVIQNPRYQVTQFGKPVTLSCSQTLNHNVMYWYQQKSSQAPKLLFHYYDKDFNNEADTPDNFQSRRPNTSFCFLDIRSPGLGDTAMYLCATSRGGGSGAREQFFGPGTRLTVL.

This clone has just one count. The rearrangement links TRBV4-1 to TRBJ1-5, with TRBD1 identical over 7 bases. Germline CDR1 reads MGHRA; CDR2 reads YSYEKL. With 2 bases clipped from V and 1 base from J, the junction kept 8 bases outside the gene matches. The CDR3 length is 17 residues. Here the CDR3 DNA reads TGCGCCAGCAGCCAAAACATGGACAGGACCAGCAATCAGCCCCAGCATTTT. It encodes CASSQNMDRTSNQPQHF.

The rearrangement links TRBV6-5 to TRBJ2-7; no clear D gene. V lost 2 bases to trimming and J lost 2 bases, with 10 bases between them. CDR1 is MNHEY, CDR2 SVGAGI, per germline. The CDR3 is 14 residues long. The CDR3 region has the DNA TGTGCCAGCAGTTACGAGGCTGAGACCTACGAGCAGTACTTC. It specifies CASSYEAETYEQYF.

The chain carries TRBV28 and TRBJ1-6, with D possibly being TRBD1 (6 bases). The CDR3 is 18 amino acids. V was trimmed by 3 bases and J by 0 bases, leaving 15 bases between them. The V gene's germline CDR1 is MDHEN and CDR2 SYDVKM. CDR3: CASSFQPRGSSYNSPLHF. CDR3 bases: TGTGCCAGCAGTTTCCAACCCAGGGGTAGCTCCTATAATTCACCCCTCCACTTT.

V usage is TRBV7-9 and J usage is TRBJ2-5; D remains unclear. CDR1 is SEHNR, CDR2 FQNEAQ, per germline (reference sequence). The V gene lost 4 bases and the J gene lost 1 base, with 13 bases spanning the gap. This CDR3 is 15 amino acids long. The CDR3 DNA sequence: TGTGCCAGCAGCTCCCCGACGAGATCCCAAGAGACCCAGTACTTC. The encoded protein is CASSSPTRSQETQYF.

The chain carries TRBV5-1 and TRBJ1-2; 7 bases align to TRBD1. The CDR3 sequence is 15 residues long. Unmatched junction bases numbered 9, after V lost 0 bases and J lost 7 bases. In germline, CDR1 is SGHRS, CDR2 YFSETQ. Here the CDR3 reads CASSLGSRDSAGYTF. CDR3 sequence (DNA): TGCGCCAGCAGCTTGGGGTCCCGGGACAGCGCTGGCTACACCTTC.

The chain employs TRBV13 and TRBJ1-3; D gene uncertain. Between the trimmed V and J ends, which lost 0 bases and 0 bases, there was a span of 6 bases. The germline gives CDR1 PRHDT, CDR2 FYEKMQ (reference sequence). CDR3 length equals 15 residues. The CDR3 spells CASSLGLVSGNTIYF. The CDR3, as DNA: TGTGCCAGCAGCTTAGGTTTAGTCTCTGGAAACACCATATATTTT.

This sequence joins TRBV29-1 and TRBJ2-1; D possibly corresponds to TRBD2 (5 bases). The CDR3 covers 10 residues. V lost 7 bases and J lost 9, with 10 bases in between. Germline CDR1 and CDR2: SQVTM and ANQGSEA. CDR3 region: CSGSVGEQFF. DNA of the CDR3: TGCAGCGGTAGCGTCGGTGAGCAGTTCTTC.

This chain joins TRBV5-1 and TRBJ2-1; 10 bases line up with TRBD2. Germline V gene lookup returns CDR1 SGHRS and CDR2 YFSETQ. The CDR3 sequence is 15 residues long. Germline trimming cut 2 bases from V and 7 bases from J; bases unmatched to any gene: 6. Written as DNA, the CDR3 is TGCGCCAGCAGCTTTTCTAGCGGGAGCGGGAATGAGCAGTTCTTC. This codes for CASSFSSGSGNEQFF.

CDR3 amino acids: CASSLGAGQETQYF. CDR3 DNA: TGTGCCAGCAGCTTAGGGGCAGGGCAAGAGACCCAGTACTTC. The chain has TRBV7-2 and TRBJ2-5, with a weak D call TRBD1 (5 bases). The CDR3 is made up of 14 amino acids. In germline, CDR1 is SGHTA, CDR2 FQGNSA. Trimming removed 1 base at V and 2 bases at J, with 8 bases between.